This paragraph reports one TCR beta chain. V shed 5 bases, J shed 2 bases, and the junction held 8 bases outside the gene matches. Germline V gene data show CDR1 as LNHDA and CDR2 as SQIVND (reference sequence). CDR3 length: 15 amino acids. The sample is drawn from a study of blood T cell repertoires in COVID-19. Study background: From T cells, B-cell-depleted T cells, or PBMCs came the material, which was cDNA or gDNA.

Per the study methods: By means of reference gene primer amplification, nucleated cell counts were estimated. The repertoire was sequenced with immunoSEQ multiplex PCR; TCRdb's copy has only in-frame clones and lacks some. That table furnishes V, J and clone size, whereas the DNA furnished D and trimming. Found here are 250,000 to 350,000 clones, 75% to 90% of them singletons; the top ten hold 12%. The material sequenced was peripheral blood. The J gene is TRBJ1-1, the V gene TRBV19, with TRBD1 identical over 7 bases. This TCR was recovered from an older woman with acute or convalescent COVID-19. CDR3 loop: CASSPKGQINTEAFF. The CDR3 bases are TGTGCCAGTAGTCCAAAGGGACAGATAAACACTGAAGCTTTCTTT.